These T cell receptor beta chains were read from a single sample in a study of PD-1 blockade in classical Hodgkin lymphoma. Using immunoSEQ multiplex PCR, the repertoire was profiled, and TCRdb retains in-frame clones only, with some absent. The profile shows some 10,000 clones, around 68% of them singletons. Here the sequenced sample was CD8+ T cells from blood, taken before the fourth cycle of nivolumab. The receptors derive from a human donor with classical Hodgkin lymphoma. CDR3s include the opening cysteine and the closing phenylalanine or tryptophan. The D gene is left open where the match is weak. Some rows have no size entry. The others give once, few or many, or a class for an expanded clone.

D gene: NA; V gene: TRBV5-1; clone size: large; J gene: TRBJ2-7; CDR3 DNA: TGCGCCAGCAGCTTGGAAGGGGTTACGACAGAGTACTTC; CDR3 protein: CASSLEGVTTEYF
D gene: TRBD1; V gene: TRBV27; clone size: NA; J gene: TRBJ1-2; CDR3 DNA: TGTGCCAGCAGTTCGACAGGGGGCCTAAACTATGGCTACACCTTC; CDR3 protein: CASSSTGGLNYGYTF
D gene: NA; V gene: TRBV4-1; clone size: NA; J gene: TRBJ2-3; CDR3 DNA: TGCGCCAGCATGGGGGCGGGCGTCGATACGCAGTATTTT; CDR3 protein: CASMGAGVDTQYF
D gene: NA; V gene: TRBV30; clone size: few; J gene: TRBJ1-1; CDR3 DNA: TGTGCCTGGAGTTGGGACACTGAAGCTTTCTTT; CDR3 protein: CAWSWDTEAFF
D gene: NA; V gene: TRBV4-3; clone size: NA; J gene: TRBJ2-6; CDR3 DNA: TGCGCCAGCAGCCAATCCTTCACAGGGCCTGGGGCCAACGTCCTGACTTTC; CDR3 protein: CASSQSFTGPGANVLTF
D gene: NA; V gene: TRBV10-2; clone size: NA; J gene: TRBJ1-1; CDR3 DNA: TGCGCCAGCAGTCAGGCGAACACTGAAGCTTTCTTT; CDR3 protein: CASSQANTEAFF
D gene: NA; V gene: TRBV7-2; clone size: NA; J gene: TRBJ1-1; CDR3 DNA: TGTGCCAGCAGCTTAACGTCCCAGAACACTGAAGCTTTCTTT; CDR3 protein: CASSLTSQNTEAFF
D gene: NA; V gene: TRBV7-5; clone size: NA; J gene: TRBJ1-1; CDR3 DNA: TGTGCCAGCAGCGCCCGGACTGAAGCTTTCTTT; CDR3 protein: CASSARTEAFF
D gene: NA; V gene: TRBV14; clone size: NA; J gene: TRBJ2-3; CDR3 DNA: TGTGCCAGCAGCCAAGCCGCTCCCCTTATTGGACGGGGCCCCACAGATACGCAGTATTTT; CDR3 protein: CASSQAAPLIGRGPTDTQYF
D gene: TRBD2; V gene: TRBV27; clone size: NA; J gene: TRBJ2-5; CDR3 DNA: TGTGCCAGCAGCACCTGGACTAGCGGTTCGGAGACCCAGTACTTC; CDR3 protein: CASSTWTSGSETQYF
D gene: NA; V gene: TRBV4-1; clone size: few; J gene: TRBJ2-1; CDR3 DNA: TGCGCCAGCAGCCCCCCGGGAGTGGCCAATGAGCAGTTCTTC; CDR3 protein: CASSPPGVANEQFF
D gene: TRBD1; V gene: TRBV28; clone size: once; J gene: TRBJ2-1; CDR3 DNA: TGTGCCAGCAGCTCGGGACAGGAATACAATGAGCAGTTCTTC; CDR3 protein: CASSSGQEYNEQFF
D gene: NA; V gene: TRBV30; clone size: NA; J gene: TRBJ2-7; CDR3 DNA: TGTGCCTGGAGCGGAGGGGGGCGCGCCTACGAGCAGTACTTC; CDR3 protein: CAWSGGGRAYEQYF
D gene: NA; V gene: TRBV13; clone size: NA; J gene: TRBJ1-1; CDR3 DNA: TGTGCCAGCAGCCACGTGTTGGGGGACACTGAAGCTTTCTTT; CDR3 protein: CASSHVLGDTEAFF
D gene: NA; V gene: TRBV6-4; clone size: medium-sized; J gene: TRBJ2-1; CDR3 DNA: TGTGCCAGCAGTGACTCCGGAGGCTTCTCCTACAATGAGCAGTTCTTC; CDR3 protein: CASSDSGGFSYNEQFF
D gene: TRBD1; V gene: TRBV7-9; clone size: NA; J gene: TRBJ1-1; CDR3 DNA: TGTGCCAGCAGCCCCGGACAGGGTTTTGAAGCTTTCTTT; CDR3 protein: CASSPGQGFEAFF
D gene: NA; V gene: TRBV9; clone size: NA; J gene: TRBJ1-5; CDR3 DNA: TGTGCCAGCAGCGGGGGATCCAATCAGCCCCAGCATTTT; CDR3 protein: CASSGGSNQPQHF
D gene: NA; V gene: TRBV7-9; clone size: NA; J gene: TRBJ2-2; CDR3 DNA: TGTGCCAGCAGACCAGACAGAAGTGAAACTATCGGGGAGCTGTTTTTT; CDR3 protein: CASRPDRSETIGELFF
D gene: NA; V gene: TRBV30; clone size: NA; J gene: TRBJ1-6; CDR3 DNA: TGTGCCTGGAGTGAGGGCAGGGGAAATTCACCCCTCCACTTT; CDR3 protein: CAWSEGRGNSPLHF
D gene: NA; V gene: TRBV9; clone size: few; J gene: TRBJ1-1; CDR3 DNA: TGTGCCAGCAGCGTACACGACAACTTAGCTGAAGCTTTCTTT; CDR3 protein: CASSVHDNLAEAFF
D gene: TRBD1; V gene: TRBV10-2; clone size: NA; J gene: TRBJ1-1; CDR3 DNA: TGCGCCAGCGGTAGAACAGGGGGCACTGAAGCTTTCTTT; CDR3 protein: CASGRTGGTEAFF
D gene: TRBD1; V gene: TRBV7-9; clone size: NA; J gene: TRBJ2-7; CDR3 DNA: TGTGCCAGCAGCCCCCGGGACAGTGCCTACGAGCAGTACTTC; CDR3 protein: CASSPRDSAYEQYF
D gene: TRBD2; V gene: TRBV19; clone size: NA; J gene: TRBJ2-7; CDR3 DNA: TGTGCCATTGACGGGACTAGCGGGAGTCGTCCGAACTACGAGCAGTACTTC; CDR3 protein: CAIDGTSGSRPNYEQYF
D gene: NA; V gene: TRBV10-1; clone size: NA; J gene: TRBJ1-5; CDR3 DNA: TGCGCCAGCAGTGAATTTACAGGGCGGTTGGGGGATCAGCCCCAGCATTTT; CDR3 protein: CASSEFTGRLGDQPQHF
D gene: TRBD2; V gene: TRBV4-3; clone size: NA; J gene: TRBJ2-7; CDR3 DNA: TGCGCCAGCAGCCAGGAGCTGGGAGGGTCCTACGAGCAGTACTTC; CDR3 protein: CASSQELGGSYEQYF
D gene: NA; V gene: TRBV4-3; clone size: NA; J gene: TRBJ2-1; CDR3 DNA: TGCGCCAGCAGCCAAGATGGAGCAGGTGAGCAGTTCTTC; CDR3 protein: CASSQDGAGEQFF
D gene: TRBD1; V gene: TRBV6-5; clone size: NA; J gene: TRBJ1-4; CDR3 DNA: TGTGCCAGCAACCACAGGGGCCTCGCTAATGAAAAACTGTTTTTT; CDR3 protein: CASNHRGLANEKLFF